The clone carrying this T cell receptor (beta chain) was observed once. The sample has other DNA sequences that encode this CDR3 too. The data belong to a study of blood T cell repertoires in COVID-19. Study at large: Acute and convalescent COVID-19 specimens originated in the United States, Italy and Spain. Sources were T cells, B-cell-depleted T cells, or PBMCs; the material itself was cDNA or gDNA.

The CDR3 length is 13 residues. V shed 3 bases and J shed 1 base, with 7 bases lying between them. Germline V lookup: CDR1 KGHSH, CDR2 LQKENI. Authors' analysis steps: Nucleated cell counts were estimated from reference gene primer amplification. Some clones are missing from TCRdb's copy, which holds only in-frame ones; the method was immunoSEQ multiplex PCR. For V, J and clone size, that table is used; D and trimming come from the DNA. Found here are around 470,000 clones, 75% to 90% of them singletons; the top ten hold 0.75% to 0.9%. Enrolled during active infection, Seattle patients were then followed longitudinally.

The V gene is TRBV18, the J gene TRBJ2-7; perhaps TRBD1 as D (6 bases). This TCR derives from a man between 18 and 29 years old with COVID-19, enrolled during active disease. The sequencing sample was made of peripheral blood. Here the CDR3 DNA reads TGTGCCAGCTCACCGGACAGATCCTACGAGCAGTACTTC. Translating it yields CASSPDRSYEQYF.